Sequencing of this T cell receptor (beta chain) was carried out in a study of OX40 agonist ivuxolimab in advanced cancers. In the study overall: Mean age roughly 65 years, range about 23 to 80; about 85% male.

Measured with immunoSEQ multiplex PCR; TCRdb has only the in-frame clones, and not every one. The data hold 75,000 to 80,000 clones, with 84% observed a single time. Concerning this clone itself: Its specificity is not known.

General study findings and limits: By week 6 at 0.1 to 3.0 mg/kg, blood CD4+ and CD8+ T cells had expanded clonally. Partial responders at 0.1-3.0 mg/kg had among the lowest clonal expansion.

The germline CDR1 and CDR2 sequences are KGHSH and LQKENI. The CDR3 is 16 amino acids. V lost 6 bases, J lost 1 base, and 6 bases stayed unmatched. The sequence came from an adult with an advanced solid tumor such as melanoma, head and neck, liver or kidney cancer. Sample: CD4+ or CD8+ T cells sorted from blood, taken in a trial of the OX40 agonist ivuxolimab. The chain has TRBV18 and TRBJ1-1, with 12 bases fitting TRBD1. CDR3 sequence: CASSARDRGRNTEAFF. The DNA of the CDR3 is TGTGCCAGCTCGGCCCGGGACAGGGGGCGGAACACTGAAGCTTTCTTT.